This entry lists 26 T cell receptor beta chains sequenced from one sample in a study of T cells in Graves' hyperthyroidism and ophthalmopathy. Amplification of TCR beta CDR3 regions used RNA as the template. The primer set for the first-round RT-PCR of the TCR CDR3 was HTBI. One entry per CDR3 protein results from TCRdb running MiXCR on the multiplex PCR reads. This table has approximately 430,000 distinct CDR3 sequences, about 15% appearing once. The material sequenced was blood. All receptors come from a woman in her late teens or twenties with Graves' hyperthyroidism.

The table lists this clonotype with a few counts. The rearrangement uses TRBV11-2 and TRBJ2-1; 10 bases align to TRBD2. Losses at the gene ends were 1 base for V and 8 bases for J; bases not matched to a gene: 8. CDR1 and CDR2 (germline): SGHAT, FQNNGV. CDR3 length equals 16 residues. The CDR3 loop is CASSLGLAGAWDEQFF. CDR3 in DNA: TGTGCCAGCAGCTTAGGTCTAGCGGGGGCCTGGGATGAGCAGTTCTTC. Supplemented by reference TRBV11-2 and TRBJ2-1, the full variable domain reads EAGVAQSPRYKIIEKRQSVAFWCNPISGHATLYWYQQILGQGPKLLIQFQNNGVVDDSQLPKDRFSAERLKGVDSTLKIQPAKLEDSAVYLCASSLGLAGAWDEQFFGPGTRLTVL.

This clonotype was seen many times. J is TRBJ2-3 and V is TRBV11-2, with 7 bases aligning to TRBD2. The CDR3 runs 17 residues. Germline assignment: CDR1 SGHAT and CDR2 FQNNGV. V dropped 5 bases and J dropped 0; count of bases not matched to a gene: 11. The CDR3 DNA is TGTGCCAGCAGCCACGGCCGGGGGGTCACTAGCACAGATACGCAGTATTTT. Protein: CASSHGRGVTSTDTQYF.

This clonotype was recorded many times. The rearrangement uses TRBV12-3 or TRBV12-4 and TRBJ1-2; no clear D. The germline V and J ends were trimmed by 9 bases and 4 bases, with 12 bases remaining between them. The CDR3 is 12 residues long. The CDR3 DNA reads TGTGCCAGTCGATTCGGGGTCTATGGCTACACCTTC. Protein: CASRFGVYGYTF.

This clonotype was seen repeatedly, ten times or more. The chain has TRBV20-1 and TRBJ1-5; D is uncertain. The CDR3 is made up of 13 amino acids. Germline V gene data show CDR1 as DFQATT and CDR2 as SNEGSKA (reference sequence). The V and J ends lost 6 bases and 7 bases respectively, with 16 bases between them. The DNA for the CDR3 is TGCAGTGCCCACCGGGTCTCGGGACAGCCCCAGCATTTT. Its protein product is CSAHRVSGQPQHF.

A remark on this clonotype: A much larger clonotype is one base distant, so this may be a read error. J is TRBJ2-5 and V is TRBV7-3; no reliable D call. The CDR3 length is 13 residues. The germline CDR1 and CDR2 sequences are SGHTA and FQGTGA. CDR3 DNA sequence: TGTGCCAGCAGCTTAACTAGCACAGAGACCCTGTACTTC. Translating gives CASSLTSTETLYF.

At least ten counts were recorded for this clonotype. The chain has TRBV11-1 and TRBJ2-2; D not resolved. The CDR3 runs 14 residues. The ends were cut back, 1 base at V and 7 bases at J, with 10 bases in the middle. Germline loops: CDR1 SGHAT, CDR2 FQDESV (reference sequence). The CDR3 protein is CASSLGAPLGELFF. Written as DNA, the CDR3 is TGTGCCAGCAGCTTAGGGGCCCCTCTCGGGGAGCTGTTTTTT.

This clonotype has ten or more counts. The junction departs from the called germline gene at one end, perhaps through a read error. The chain combines TRBV2 with TRBJ2-7; 7 nucleotides align to TRBD2. Germline CDR1 reads SNHLY; CDR2 reads FYNNEI. This CDR3 spans 18 amino acids. The DNA of the CDR3 is TGTGCCAGCAGTGAAGCGCTTCGAGGTAGCGGGCGTTCCTACGGGCAGTACTTC. Translating it yields CASSEALRGSGRSYGQYF.

There are a few counts of this clonotype. J is TRBJ2-5 and V is TRBV5-1, with D perhaps TRBD2 (5 bases). The germline CDR1 and CDR2 sequences are SGHRS and YFSETQ. Trimming stripped 0 bases from V and 3 bases from J, with 9 bases between. CDR3 length: 14 amino acids. The CDR3 nucleotides are TGCGCCAGCAGCTTGGGGCCGGGGAAAGAGACCCAGTACTTC. It is translated as CASSLGPGKETQYF.

This clonotype was counted ten times or more. V is TRBV7-3 and J is TRBJ2-5, with 9 bases aligning to TRBD1. This CDR3 has 15 amino acids. The V segment lost 5 bases and the J segment 3 bases; nucleotides outside the gene matches: 7. The germline V gene has CDR1 SGHTA and CDR2 FQGTGA. This CDR3 is CASSRNRGREETQYF. The DNA for the CDR3 is TGTGCCAGCAGCCGCAACAGGGGGCGGGAAGAGACCCAGTACTTC. The full variable domain, completed using reference TRBV7-3 and TRBJ2-5, is GAGVSQTPSNKVTEKGKYVELRCDPISGHTALYWYRQSLGQGPEFLIYFQGTGAADDSGLPNDRFFAVRPEGSVSTLKIQRTERGDSAVYLCASSRNRGREETQYFGPGTRLLVL.

Many counts were recorded for this clonotype. The chain is built from TRBV6-5 and TRBJ1-1, with D unclear. The CDR3 covers 13 residues. V was cut by 3 bases and J by 0 bases, with 5 bases left in between. The germline gives CDR1 MNHEY, CDR2 SVGAGI. The CDR3 DNA reads TGTGCCAGCAGTTATGATTTGAACACTGAAGCTTTCTTT. It specifies CASSYDLNTEAFF.

This clonotype was observed many times. The V gene is TRBV6-1, the J gene TRBJ1-6; TRBD1 is a possible D gene (5 bases). Germline V gives CDR1 MNHNS, CDR2 SASEGT. The CDR3 covers 14 residues. Trimming shortened V by 4 bases and J by 9 bases, and 13 bases separated the two germline ends. CDR3 amino acids: CASSAGDAGSPLHF. The CDR3, as DNA: TGTGCCAGCAGTGCTGGGGACGCCGGTTCACCCCTCCACTTT.

In this sample, this clonotype turned up a few times. The chain has TRBV20-1 and TRBJ2-1; 9 bases are a match to TRBD2. CDR3 size: 14 residues. J was trimmed by 13 bases and V by 6 bases; bases with no gene match: 16. Germline lookup yields CDR1 DFQATT and CDR2 SNEGSKA (reference sequence). Written as DNA, the CDR3 is TGCAGTGCACAGACGATCGGCGGGGGGGATGTACAGTTCTTC. It yields the protein CSAQTIGGGDVQFF.

This clonotype was counted at least ten times. The chain has TRBV6-6 and TRBJ2-5; the D is unclear. CDR1 is MNHNY, CDR2 SVGAGI, per germline (reference sequence). The CDR3 is 17 amino acids. V shed 2 bases and J shed 4 bases, with 20 bases lying between them. The CDR3 DNA sequence: TGTGCCAGCAGTTACCCTCAGCGTTGGAAGGAATTAGAGACCCAGTACTTC. Encoded protein: CASSYPQRWKELETQYF.

The V call is TRBV6-1, the J call TRBJ2-3; 11 bases align to TRBD2. The V segment lost 5 bases and the J segment 7 bases; nucleotides outside the gene matches: 8. The CDR3 runs to 15 residues. Germline CDR1 MNHNS, CDR2 SASEGT. CDR3 nucleotides: TGTGCCAGCAGTAAAACTAGCGGGGGATTGTATACGCAGTATTTT. Translation: CASSKTSGGLYTQYF.

This clonotype was seen at least ten times. CDR3: CASSLGGTGNTEAFF. The DNA for the CDR3 is TGCGCCAGCAGCTTGGGGGGAACAGGAAACACTGAAGCTTTCTTT. The rearrangement uses TRBV5-1 and TRBJ1-1; TRBD1 is a possible D gene (5 bases). This CDR3 has 15 amino acids. V lost 0 bases and J lost 2, with 11 bases in between. CDR1 and CDR2 from the germline V gene are SGHRS and YFSETQ.

In its sample, this clonotype was seen many times. V usage is TRBV10-3 and J usage is TRBJ2-7, with D possibly matching TRBD2 (5 bases). V shed 2 bases and J shed 7 bases, with 15 bases lying between them. CDR1 and CDR2 (germline): ENHRY, SYGVKD. The CDR3 runs to 14 residues. The CDR3 DNA follows: TGTGCCATCAGTGAGGGACTTCCGATGGAGGAGCAGTACTTC. This gives the protein CAISEGLPMEEQYF.

This clonotype was picked up many times. The chain links TRBV12-3 or TRBV12-4 to TRBJ2-5, with 8 bases matching TRBD2. This CDR3 spans 14 amino acids. The V segment lost 6 bases and the J segment 5 bases; nucleotides outside the gene matches: 8. CDR3 coding DNA: TGTGCCAGCAGGGGGTCGGGGGGGCGGGAGACCCAGTACTTC. Residues: CASRGSGGRETQYF.

The sample holds many counts of this clonotype. The gene calls are TRBV12-3 or TRBV12-4 and TRBJ2-1; 7 bases align to TRBD2. Germline trimming cut 8 bases from V and 9 bases from J; bases unmatched to any gene: 7. The CDR3 has 12 amino acids. The CDR3, as DNA: TGTGCCAGCTGCCGACTAGCTCGTGAGCAGTTCTTC. Encoded protein: CASCRLAREQFF.

This clonotype came up many times. V and J are TRBV12-3 or TRBV12-4 and TRBJ2-1; D uncertain. Deletions cut 7 bases from V and 8 bases from J, with 24 bases between. This CDR3 comprises 16 residues. The CDR3 DNA is TGTGCCAGCAAACGCCCTAGAGGCTACGCCGTTGATGAGCAGTTCTTC. This sequence encodes CASKRPRGYAVDEQFF.

This chain links TRBV20-1 with TRBJ1-2; tentative D call: TRBD1 (5 bases). Germline CDR1 and CDR2: DFQATT and SNEGSKA (reference sequence). The V gene lost 5 bases and the J gene lost 4 bases, with 17 bases spanning the gap. This CDR3 contains 14 residues. The CDR3 DNA reads as TGCAGTGCTCCGGGGCAGGGCCCCAGCTATGGCTACACCTTC. This translates into CSAPGQGPSYGYTF.

This clonotype was counted many times. The chain has TRBV7-2 and TRBJ2-5; a weak D match, TRBD2 (6 bases). Germline V gene sequence: CDR1 SGHTA, CDR2 FQGNSA. V lost 1 base to trimming and J lost 4 bases, with 13 bases between them. The CDR3 is 15 amino acids. The CDR3 region is CASSLDGGGTETQYF. CDR3 sequence (DNA): TGTGCCAGCAGCTTAGACGGGGGAGGAACAGAGACCCAGTACTTC.

A word on this clonotype: A much larger clonotype is one base distant, so this may be a read error. Here the CDR3 DNA reads TGTGCCAGCAGCCAAGACATTGGGGGGGCCCGGAATGAGCAGTACTTC. This encodes CASSQDIGGARNEQYF. V is TRBV6-2 or TRBV6-3 and J is TRBJ2-1; D possibly corresponds to TRBD2 (7 bases). Gene TRBJ2-7 matches the end of the DNA better, so the J call may be wrong. The CDR3 is 16 residues long. Looked up from germline, CDR1 is MNHEY and CDR2 is SVGEGT.

J is TRBJ1-5 and V is TRBV20-1, with 12 nucleotides matching TRBD1. The CDR3 totals 15 residues. Unmatched junction bases numbered 6, after V lost 6 bases and J lost 3 bases. CDR1 DFQATT and CDR2 SNEGSKA come from the germline V gene (reference sequence). CDR3: CSAPGTGGLNQPQHF. The CDR3 bases are TGCAGTGCCCCAGGGACAGGGGGCCTCAATCAGCCCCAGCATTTT.

This clonotype was seen repeatedly, ten times or more. The V and J genes are TRBV11-2 and TRBJ1-1, with unresolved D. CDR3 size: 13 residues. In germline, CDR1 is SGHAT, CDR2 FQNNGV. Trimming cost V 5 bases and J 2 bases, with 9 bases left between them. The CDR3 DNA reads TGTGCCAGCAGCCCCTACGAAAACACTGAAGCTTTCTTT. Encoded protein: CASSPYENTEAFF.

The chain uses TRBV20-1 and TRBJ1-5; D is uncertain. The CDR3 extends over 14 amino acids. The V gene lost 3 bases and the J gene lost 4 bases, with 13 bases spanning the gap. CDR1 is DFQATT and CDR2 is SNEGSKA in the germline V gene (reference sequence). CDR3 residues: CSASPRAENQPQHF. The CDR3 DNA follows: TGCAGTGCTAGTCCACGTGCGGAGAATCAGCCCCAGCATTTT.

Many counts were recorded for this clonotype. This chain connects TRBV7-6 to TRBJ2-3; D unclear. V shed 1 base and J shed 0 bases, with 11 bases lying between them. CDR1 SGHVS and CDR2 FNYEAQ come from the germline V gene. The CDR3 loop spans 16 amino acids. As DNA, the CDR3 is TGTGCCAGCAGCTTAGATTTGATTCCTAGCACAGATACGCAGTATTTT. This encodes CASSLDLIPSTDTQYF. Looking up the rest from reference TRBV7-6 and TRBJ2-3 gives the full variable domain: GAGVSQSPRYKVTKRGQDVALRCDPISGHVSLYWYRQALGQGPEFLTYFNYEAQQDKSGLPNDRFSAERPEGSISTLTIQRTEQRDSAMYRCASSLDLIPSTDTQYFGPGTRLTVL.